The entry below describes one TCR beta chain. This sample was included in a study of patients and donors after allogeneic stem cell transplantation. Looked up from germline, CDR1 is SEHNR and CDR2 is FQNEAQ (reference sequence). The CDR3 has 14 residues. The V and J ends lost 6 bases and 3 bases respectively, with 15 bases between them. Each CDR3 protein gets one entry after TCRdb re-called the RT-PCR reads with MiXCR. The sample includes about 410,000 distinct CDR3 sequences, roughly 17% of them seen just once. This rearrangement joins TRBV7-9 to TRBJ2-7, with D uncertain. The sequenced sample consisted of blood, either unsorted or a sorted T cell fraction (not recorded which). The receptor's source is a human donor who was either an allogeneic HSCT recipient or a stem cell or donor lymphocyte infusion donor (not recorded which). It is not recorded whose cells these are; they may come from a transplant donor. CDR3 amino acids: CASSQPGPIYEQYF. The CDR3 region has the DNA TGTGCCAGCAGTCAACCGGGCCCCATCTACGAGCAGTACTTC.